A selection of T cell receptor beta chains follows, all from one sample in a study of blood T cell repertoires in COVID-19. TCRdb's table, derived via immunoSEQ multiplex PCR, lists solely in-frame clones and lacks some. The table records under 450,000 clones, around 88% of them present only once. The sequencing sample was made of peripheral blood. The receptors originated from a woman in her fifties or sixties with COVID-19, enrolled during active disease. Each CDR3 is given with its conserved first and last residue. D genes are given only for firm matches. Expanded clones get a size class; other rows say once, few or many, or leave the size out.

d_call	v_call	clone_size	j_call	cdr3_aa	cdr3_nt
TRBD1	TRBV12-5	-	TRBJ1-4	CASGLVGQGKLFF	TGTGCTAGTGGTTTGGTAGGACAGGGGAAACTGTTTTTT
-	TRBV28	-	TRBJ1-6	CASSLISSPLAVHF	TGTGCCAGCAGTTTAATATCATCTCCCTTGGCGGTCCACTTT
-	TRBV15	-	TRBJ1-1	CATSIRPQGKAFF	TGTGCCACCAGCATCCGGCCGCAGGGTAAAGCTTTCTTT
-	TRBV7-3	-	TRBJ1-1	CASSSGGNTEAFF	TGTGCCAGCAGTTCCGGGGGGAACACTGAAGCTTTCTTT
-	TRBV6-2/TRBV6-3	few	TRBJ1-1	CASSQQHGREAFF	TGTGCCAGCAGCCAACAACATGGCAGGGAAGCTTTCTTT
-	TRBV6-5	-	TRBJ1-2	CASSSTGRRGYTF	TGTGCCAGCAGTTCCACGGGCCGGAGGGGCTACACCTTC
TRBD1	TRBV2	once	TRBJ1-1	CASRLLPQQGEAFF	TGTGCCAGCAGGCTACTTCCTCAACAGGGGGAAGCTTTCTTT
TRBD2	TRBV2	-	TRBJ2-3	CASKRASGPPGDTQYF	TGTGCCAGCAAGAGGGCTAGCGGGCCACCAGGAGATACGCAGTATTTT
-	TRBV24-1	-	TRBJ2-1	CATSDLFPGGEQFF	TGTGCCACCAGTGATTTGTTCCCGGGTGGTGAGCAGTTCTTC
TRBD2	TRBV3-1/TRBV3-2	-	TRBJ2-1	CASSQDWTSRGYYNEQFF	TGTGCCAGCAGCCAAGATTGGACTAGCAGAGGGTACTACAATGAGCAGTTCTTC